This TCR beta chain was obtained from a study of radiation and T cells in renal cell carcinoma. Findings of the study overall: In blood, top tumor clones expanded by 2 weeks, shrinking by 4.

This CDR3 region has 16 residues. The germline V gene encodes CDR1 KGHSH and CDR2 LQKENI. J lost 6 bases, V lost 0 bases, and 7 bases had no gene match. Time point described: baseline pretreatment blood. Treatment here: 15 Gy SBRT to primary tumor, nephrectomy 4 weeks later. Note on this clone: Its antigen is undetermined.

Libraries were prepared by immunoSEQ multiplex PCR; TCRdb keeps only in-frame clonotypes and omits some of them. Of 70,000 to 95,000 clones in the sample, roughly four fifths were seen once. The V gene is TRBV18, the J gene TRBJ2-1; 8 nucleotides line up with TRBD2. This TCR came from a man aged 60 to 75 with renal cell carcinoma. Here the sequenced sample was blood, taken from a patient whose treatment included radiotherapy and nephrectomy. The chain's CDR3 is CASSPPEREKGNEQFF. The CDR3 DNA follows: TGTGCCAGCTCACCACCGGAGCGGGAGAAGGGCAATGAGCAGTTCTTC.